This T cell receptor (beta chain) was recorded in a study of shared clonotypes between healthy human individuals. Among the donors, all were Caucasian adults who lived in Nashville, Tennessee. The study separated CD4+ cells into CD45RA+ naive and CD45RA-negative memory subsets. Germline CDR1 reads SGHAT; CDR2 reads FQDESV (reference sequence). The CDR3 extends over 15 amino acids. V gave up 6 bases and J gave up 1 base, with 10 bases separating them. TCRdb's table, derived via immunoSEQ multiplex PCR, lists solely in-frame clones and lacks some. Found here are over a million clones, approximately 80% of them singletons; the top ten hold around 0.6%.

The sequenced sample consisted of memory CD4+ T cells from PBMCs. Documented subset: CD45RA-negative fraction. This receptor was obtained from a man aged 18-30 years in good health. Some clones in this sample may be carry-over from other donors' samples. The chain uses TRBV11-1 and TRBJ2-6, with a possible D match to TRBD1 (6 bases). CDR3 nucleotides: TGTGCCAGCAGACAAACAGGGTCTGGGGCCAACGTCCTGACTTTC. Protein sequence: CASRQTGSGANVLTF.